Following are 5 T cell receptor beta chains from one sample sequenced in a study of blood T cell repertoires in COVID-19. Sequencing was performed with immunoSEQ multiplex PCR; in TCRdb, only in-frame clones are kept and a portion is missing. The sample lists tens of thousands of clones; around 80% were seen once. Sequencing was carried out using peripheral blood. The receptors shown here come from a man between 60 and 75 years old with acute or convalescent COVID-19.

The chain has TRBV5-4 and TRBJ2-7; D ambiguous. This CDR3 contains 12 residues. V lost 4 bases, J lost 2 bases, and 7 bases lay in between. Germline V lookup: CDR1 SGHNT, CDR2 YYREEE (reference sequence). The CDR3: CASSQDTYEQYF. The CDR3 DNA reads TGTGCCAGCAGCCAAGACACCTACGAGCAGTACTTC.

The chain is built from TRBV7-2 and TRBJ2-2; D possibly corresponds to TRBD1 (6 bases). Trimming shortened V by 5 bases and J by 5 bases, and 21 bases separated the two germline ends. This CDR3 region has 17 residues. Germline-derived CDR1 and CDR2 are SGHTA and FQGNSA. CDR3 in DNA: TGTGCCAGCAGCCTTAGTGTGTCAGGGGTCTATACCGGGGAGCTGTTTTTT. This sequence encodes CASSLSVSGVYTGELFF.

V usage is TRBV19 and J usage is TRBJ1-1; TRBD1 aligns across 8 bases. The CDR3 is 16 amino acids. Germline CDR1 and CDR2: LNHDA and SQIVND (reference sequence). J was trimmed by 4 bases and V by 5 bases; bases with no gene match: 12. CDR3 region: CASSPQGAAMSTEAFF. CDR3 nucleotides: TGTGCCAGTAGTCCGCAGGGGGCGGCTATGTCCACTGAAGCTTTCTTT.

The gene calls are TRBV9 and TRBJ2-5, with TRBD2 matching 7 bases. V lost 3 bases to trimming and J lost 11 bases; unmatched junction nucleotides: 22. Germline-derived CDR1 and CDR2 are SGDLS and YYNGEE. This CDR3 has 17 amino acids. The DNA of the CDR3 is TGTGCCAGCAGCGAGCCGCCTCCCCCGTCTGGCGGGGGAATTCAGTACTTC. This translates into CASSEPPPPSGGGIQYF.

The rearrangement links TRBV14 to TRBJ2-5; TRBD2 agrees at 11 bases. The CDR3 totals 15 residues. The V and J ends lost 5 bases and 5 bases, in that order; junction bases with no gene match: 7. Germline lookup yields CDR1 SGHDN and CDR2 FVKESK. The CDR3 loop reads CASSTTSGIRETQYF. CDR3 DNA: TGTGCCAGCAGCACGACTAGCGGGATAAGGGAGACCCAGTACTTC.